Following are 20 T cell receptor beta chains from one sample sequenced in a study of T-cell reconstitution after alpha-beta-depleted transplantation in children. Researchers prepared the TCRbeta library using unique molecular identifiers, the study reports. TCRdb reprocessed the PCR reads with MiXCR, giving one entry per CDR3 protein. The table records about 490,000 distinct CDR3 sequences, roughly a tenth of them present only once. Sample: PBMCs, taken before TCRalphabeta/CD19-depleted stem cell transplant. The receptors originated from a child aged 2-9 years with inherited bone marrow failure, due to receive a stem cell transplant.

The table lists this clonotype with many counts. J is TRBJ2-3 and V is TRBV15; D may be TRBD2 (6 bases). The germline V gene encodes CDR1 LNHNV and CDR2 YYDKDF (reference sequence). Trimming took off 1 base at V and 0 bases at J, with 11 bases between the two ends. The CDR3 extends over 16 amino acids. CDR3 nucleotides: TGTGCCACCAGCAGAGTACTTAGCGGTAGCACAGATACGCAGTATTTT. Protein product: CATSRVLSGSTDTQYF.

This clonotype was observed at least ten times. This chain uses TRBV6-1 with TRBJ2-5; perhaps TRBD2 as D (7 bases). Trimming cost V 5 bases and J 0 bases, with 16 bases left between them. The CDR3 covers 16 residues. In germline, CDR1 is MNHNS, CDR2 SASEGT. The CDR3 DNA sequence: TGTGCCAGCAGTCCAGAGGGGGGGCAGTACCAAGAGACCCAGTACTTC. Translating gives CASSPEGGQYQETQYF.

This clonotype was seen just once. A read error may explain this, as a much larger clone is one base away. The chain employs TRBV14 and TRBJ2-7; TRBD2 agrees at 8 bases. The CDR3 contains 17 residues. The germline V gene has CDR1 SGHDN and CDR2 FVKESK. V shed 2 bases and J 7 bases; nucleotides not matched to a gene: 16. CDR3 residues: CASSQKAPGLGGAEQYF. In DNA form, the CDR3 reads TGTGCCAGCAGCCAAAAGGCCCCGGGACTAGGGGGTGCGGAGCAGTACTTC.

This clonotype was observed many times. This chain uses TRBV12-5 with TRBJ2-1; D is uncertain. Trimming pared 4 bases from V and 5 bases from J, leaving 6 bases between. Germline V gene lookup returns CDR1 LGHNT and CDR2 FRNRAP. This CDR3 comprises 12 residues. This chain's CDR3 is CASGSLNNEQFF. In DNA form, the CDR3 reads TGTGCTAGTGGTTCCCTCAACAATGAGCAGTTCTTC.

This clonotype was observed at least ten times. This chain joins TRBV13 and TRBJ1-2, with 11 bases lining up with TRBD1. Germline trimming cut 5 bases from V and 4 bases from J; bases unmatched to any gene: 9. Germline V gives CDR1 PRHDT, CDR2 FYEKMQ (reference sequence). The CDR3 covers 16 residues. The CDR3: CASSPGQGATLYGYTF. The CDR3 DNA is TGTGCCAGCAGCCCTGGACAGGGGGCGACCCTCTATGGCTACACCTTC.

This clonotype was found many times. The rearrangement joins TRBV20-1 to TRBJ2-7; 8 bases are a match to TRBD2. Losses at the gene ends were 0 bases for V and 8 bases for J; bases not matched to a gene: 6. The V gene's germline CDR1 is DFQATT and CDR2 SNEGSKA (reference sequence). CDR3 length: 13 amino acids. This CDR3 reads CSARDSGTRQQYF. The CDR3 coding sequence is TGCAGTGCTAGAGATTCGGGGACTAGACAGCAGTACTTC.

Regarding this clonotype: A much larger clone differs from this one at a single base, so this may be a read error. The chain joins TRBV13 to TRBJ2-1, with TRBD2 matching 13 bases. Germline V CDR1 and CDR2: PRHDT, FYEKMQ (reference sequence). The CDR3 is made up of 16 amino acids. The CDR3 loop is CASSWPTSGGLNEQSF. The CDR3 DNA sequence: TGTGCCAGCAGCTGGCCGACTAGCGGGGGGCTCAATGAGCAGTCCTTC.

This clonotype has at least ten counts. In nucleotides, the CDR3 is TGCAGCGTCCCCCGGGACAGGGCGTGGGGCTACACCTTC. Translating gives CSVPRDRAWGYTF. The V and J genes are TRBV29-1 and TRBJ1-2; 9 bases are shared with TRBD1. The V segment lost 6 bases and the J segment 8 bases; nucleotides outside the gene matches: 10. CDR1 is SQVTM, CDR2 ANQGSEA, per germline. The length of the CDR3 is 13 residues. Full variable domain (remainder filled in from reference TRBV29-1 and TRBJ1-2): SAVISQKPSRDICQRGTSLTIQCQVDSQVTMMFWYRQQPGQSLTLIATANQGSEATYESGFVIDKFPISRPNLTFSTLTVSNMSPEDSSIYLCSVPRDRAWGYTFGSGTRLTVV.

This clonotype was observed many times. This chain links TRBV12-3 or TRBV12-4 with TRBJ2-7; possibly TRBD2 for D (5 bases). V lost 2 bases to trimming and J lost 2 bases, with 10 bases between them. The CDR3 is 14 residues long. CDR3 bases: TGTGCCAGCAGTTTATTTAGCGCGCCCTACGAGCAGTACTTC. Translating it yields CASSLFSAPYEQYF.

The chain has TRBV20-1 and TRBJ2-7; possible D gene TRBD2, 6 bases. CDR3 length: 14 amino acids. Germline CDR1 DFQATT, CDR2 SNEGSKA (reference sequence). The V end was cut by 6 bases, the J end by 3 bases, with 18 bases between. CDR3 protein: CSALVGGNVYEQYF. Here the CDR3 DNA reads TGCAGTGCCCTCGTGGGCGGGAATGTCTACGAGCAGTACTTC.

There are many counts of this clonotype. The CDR3 here is CAISESANTGELFF. The CDR3 nucleotides read TGTGCCATCAGTGAGTCGGCGAACACCGGGGAGCTGTTTTTT. The chain couples TRBV10-3 to TRBJ2-2; D remains unclear. The V end was cut by 0 bases, the J end by 0 bases, with 2 bases between. This CDR3 region has 14 residues. Germline assignment: CDR1 ENHRY and CDR2 SYGVKD.

This clonotype was counted at least ten times. The chain combines TRBV10-2 with TRBJ2-2; TRBD2 matches 7 bases. CDR1 and CDR2 (germline): WSHSY, SAAADI. The CDR3 is made up of 17 amino acids. Losses at the gene ends were 4 bases for V and 1 base for J; bases not matched to a gene: 9. The CDR3 nucleotides read TGCGCCAGCAGTGGGAGTGGGGGGAGGGAGAACACCGGGGAGCTGTTTTTT. As protein: CASSGSGGRENTGELFF.

This clonotype appeared many times. This chain connects TRBV3-1 to TRBJ2-5; 11 nucleotides align to TRBD2. After removal of 0 bases from V and 2 bases from J, the junction contained 8 bases not matched to a gene. The CDR3 sequence is 18 residues long. Germline V lookup: CDR1 LGHDT, CDR2 YNNKEL (reference sequence). CDR3 amino acids: CASSQDVQVAGGQETQYF. The CDR3, as DNA: TGTGCCAGCAGCCAAGATGTTCAGGTAGCGGGAGGGCAAGAGACCCAGTACTTC.

This clonotype appeared many times. The chain has TRBV10-3 and TRBJ1-5; D is perhaps TRBD1 (5 bases). The CDR3 covers 14 residues. The germline V and J ends were trimmed by 5 bases and 4 bases, with 12 bases remaining between them. Looked up from germline, CDR1 is ENHRY and CDR2 is SYGVKD. The CDR3 is CAISKDTPNQPQHF. DNA of the CDR3: TGTGCCATCAGTAAGGACACCCCAAATCAGCCCCAGCATTTT.

This clonotype was detected ten times or more. This chain connects TRBV4-3 to TRBJ2-1; D is possibly TRBD2 (5 bases). The CDR3 loop spans 14 amino acids. Germline loops: CDR1 LGHNA, CDR2 YSLEER. V was trimmed by 4 bases and J by 4 bases, leaving 11 bases between them. CDR3 DNA: TGCGCCAGCAGCCCCCGGACTGTGTACAATGAGCAGTTCTTC. Residues: CASSPRTVYNEQFF.

The gene calls are TRBV19 and TRBJ2-6, with D hard to call. CDR1 and CDR2 (germline): LNHDA, SQIVND (reference sequence). The CDR3 extends over 15 amino acids. Deletions cut 3 bases from V and 0 bases from J, with 6 bases between. CDR3 DNA sequence: TGTGCCAGTAGTATGGCCCACTCTGGGGCCAACGTCCTGACTTTC. It yields the protein CASSMAHSGANVLTF.

This clonotype was picked up many times. The chain is built from TRBV29-1 and TRBJ1-1, with D hard to call. Trimming left V 4 bases short and J 3 bases short, with 9 bases between. This CDR3 has 12 amino acids. Germline CDR1 SQVTM, CDR2 ANQGSEA. For the CDR3, the DNA is TGCAGCGTTGTCGGGGTTGACACTGAAGCTTTCTTT. Translating it yields CSVVGVDTEAFF.

This clonotype was found many times. This chain links TRBV12-3 or TRBV12-4 with TRBJ2-3; 9 positions match TRBD1. CDR3 size: 13 residues. Trimming at V came to 4 bases and at J to 6 bases, leaving 2 bases not matched to a gene. As DNA, the CDR3 is TGTGCCAGCAGTTCGACAGGGGGGGATACGCAGTATTTT. This encodes CASSSTGGDTQYF.

In this sample, this clonotype turned up a few times. The CDR3 nucleotides read TGCGCCAGCAGCATCGGGGACAGTCCACAGTACTTC. This codes for CASSIGDSPQYF. The rearrangement uses TRBV5-1 and TRBJ2-7, with 7 positions matching TRBD1. The CDR3 length is 12 residues. Trimming cost V 4 bases and J 10 bases; bases outside gene matches: 8. Per germline, CDR1 SGHRS and CDR2 YFSETQ.

This clonotype was found many times. The rearrangement links TRBV6-5 to TRBJ2-3; possibly TRBD2 for D (6 bases). The CDR3 sequence is 17 residues long. Looked up from germline, CDR1 is MNHEY and CDR2 is SVGAGI. With 4 bases removed from V and 1 base from J, the gap between germline ends came to 18 bases. The CDR3 region is CASSSAHGGRGTDTQYF. The CDR3 coding sequence is TGTGCCAGCAGTTCGGCCCACGGGGGAAGGGGCACAGATACGCAGTATTTT.